A single sample is the source of the 26 T cell receptor beta chains below, sequenced in a study of blood T cells in healthy people across ages (dated by TCRdb to between 2015 and 2016). To prepare the library, 5' RACE was applied. For sequencing, an Illumina HiSeq 2500 was employed. A second about 6 to 11 cycle PCR used a sample-barcoded 5' primer and a J-beta primer mix. TCRdb cleaned the public reads at Q25 with fastp, built clones with MiXCR and kept in-frame beta chains. Every entry covers one CDR3 protein and lists the most common genes and DNA from its rows. Here the sample has some 560,000 distinct CDR3 sequences; about 27% occur a single time. Roughly 3.5% of the sample comes from the top ten. The sample also formed part of further work on T cells of mothers and their children.

The sample consisted of blood. The source is a boy between 2 and 10 years old in good health.

This clonotype was recorded a few times. The chain combines TRBV7-2 with TRBJ1-6; 7 bases are a match to TRBD1. The CDR3 totals 15 residues. V lost 3 bases and J lost 9; bases outside the gene matches: 8. Looked up from germline, CDR1 is SGHTA and CDR2 is FQGNSA. CDR3 loop: CASSFRQGDGSPLHF. The CDR3 DNA sequence: TGTGCCAGCAGCTTCCGACAGGGAGATGGTTCACCCCTCCACTTT.

This clonotype has just a few counts. This chain connects TRBV7-9 to TRBJ2-1; a weak D match, TRBD2 (5 bases). Germline V gene sequence: CDR1 SEHNR, CDR2 FQNEAQ (reference sequence). The CDR3 is 14 residues long. V lost 3 bases, J lost 2 bases, and 8 bases lay in between. CDR3 sequence (DNA): TGTGCCAGCAGCTTCGGGGATACCTACAATGAGCAGTTCTTC. This encodes CASSFGDTYNEQFF.

A few counts support this clonotype. This rearrangement joins TRBV29-1 to TRBJ2-1, with unresolved D. The ends were cut back, 4 bases at V and 7 bases at J, with 11 bases in the middle. Germline CDR1 is SQVTM and CDR2 is ANQGSEA. The CDR3 runs 12 residues. CDR3 coding DNA: TGCAGCGTTGTAGGTCAAGTGAATGAGCAGTTCTTC. Translating gives CSVVGQVNEQFF.

This clonotype was seen only a few times. Mismatch with germline at one junction end may stem from a read error. The V call is TRBV11-2, the J call TRBJ2-7, with D possibly matching TRBD2 (6 bases). The CDR3 extends over 14 amino acids. Per germline, CDR1 SGHAT and CDR2 FQNNGV. The CDR3 is CATGRWGSSYEQYF. The CDR3 bases are TGTGCCACCGGGAGATGGGGAAGCTCCTACGAGCAATACTTC.

This clonotype was detected a few times. V gene TRBV6-6 combines with J gene TRBJ2-7, with D possibly matching TRBD2 (6 bases). CDR3 size: 14 residues. Looked up from germline, CDR1 is MNHNY and CDR2 is SVGAGI (reference sequence). Trimming removed 6 bases from V and 5 bases from J, with 17 bases in between. The CDR3 nucleotides read TGTGCCAGCAGGCAGCACGCATCGGGAGACGAGCAGTACTTC. Its protein product is CASRQHASGDEQYF.

The rearrangement links TRBV4-3 to TRBJ2-3, with 7 bases identical to TRBD2. In germline, CDR1 is LGHNA, CDR2 YSLEER. CDR3 length equals 15 residues. The V segment lost 4 bases and the J segment 0 bases; nucleotides outside the gene matches: 4. Written as DNA, the CDR3 is TGCGCCAGCAGCCCACGTAGCGGGAGCACAGATACGCAGTATTTT. Protein product: CASSPRSGSTDTQYF.

The chain recombines TRBV12-5 with TRBJ2-7; D not resolved. The J call is uncertain, as TRBJ2-5 better fits the DNA end. Germline CDR1 reads LGHNT; CDR2 reads FRNRAP. This CDR3 spans 17 amino acids. The CDR3 here is CASGLVYRIPVQETQYF. CDR3 coding DNA: TGTGCTAGTGGTTTGGTATATCGGATACCGGTCCAAGAGACCCAGTACTTC.

This clonotype has more than one count but fewer than ten. This rearrangement joins TRBV6-6 to TRBJ1-6, with D perhaps TRBD1 (5 bases). Deletions cut 5 bases from V and 10 bases from J, with 21 bases between. The CDR3 has 16 amino acids. Germline V gives CDR1 MNHNY, CDR2 SVGAGI (reference sequence). The CDR3 loop reads CASSNFMGEPGSPLHF. CDR3 bases: TGTGCCAGCAGTAATTTCATGGGGGAGCCGGGGTCACCCCTCCACTTT.

The chain is built from TRBV21-1 and TRBJ2-5; the DNA was not used to check the table's D call, TRBD1. TRBV21-1 is listed as a pseudogene. This CDR3 is 16 amino acids long. The CDR3 here is CASSTPGTARGETQYF. CDR3 bases: TGTGCCAGCAGCACCCCCGGGACAGCCCGGGGGGAGACCCAGTACTTC.

The V and J genes are TRBV7-3 and TRBJ2-5; 10 bases map to TRBD2. Germline trimming cut 0 bases from V and 1 base from J; bases unmatched to any gene: 8. The CDR3 spans 18 residues. Germline CDR1 is SGHTA and CDR2 is FQGTGA. CDR3 bases: TGTGCCAGCAGCTTAACGGGACTCCTAGCGGGGGTCCAAGAGACCCAGTACTTC. This sequence encodes CASSLTGLLAGVQETQYF.

The chain combines TRBV7-9 with TRBJ2-7; a weak D match, TRBD2 (5 bases). Germline lookup yields CDR1 SEHNR and CDR2 FQNEAQ (reference sequence). The CDR3 sequence is 12 residues long. V was clipped by 1 base and J by 4 bases, with 5 bases between them. CDR3 DNA sequence: TGTGCCAGCAGCTTAGAGCGGTACGAGCAGTACTTC. Amino acid sequence: CASSLERYEQYF.

With regard to this clonotype: The junction does not match germline at one end; this may be a read error. The chain combines TRBV3-1 with TRBJ2-1; 9 bases agree with TRBD2. The CDR3 totals 12 residues. CDR1 is LGHDT and CDR2 is YNNKEL in the germline V gene (reference sequence). The CDR3 protein is CASSRLGLADHF. As DNA, the CDR3 is TGTGCCAGCAGCCGCCTGGGACTAGCCGACCACTTC.

The rearrangement joins TRBV7-3 to TRBJ2-6; 7 nucleotides line up with TRBD1. Germline CDR1 SGHTA, CDR2 FQGTGA. V shed 4 bases, J shed 0 bases, and the junction held 3 bases outside the gene matches. The CDR3 runs to 16 residues. The CDR3 spells CASSSSGGSGANVLTF. CDR3 bases: TGTGCCAGCAGCTCCTCAGGGGGCTCTGGGGCCAACGTCCTGACTTTC.

The V call is TRBV20-1, the J call TRBJ2-7, with TRBD2 matching over 8 bases. Per germline, CDR1 DFQATT and CDR2 SNEGSKA (reference sequence). This CDR3 is built from 15 residues. J lost 4 bases, V lost 2 bases, and 10 bases had no gene match. In DNA form, the CDR3 reads TGCAGTGCTAGATCCCGAGCGGGGGACCGGTACGAGCAGTACTTC. This codes for CSARSRAGDRYEQYF.

The chain uses TRBV9 and TRBJ2-1; D remains unclear. The germline V gene encodes CDR1 SGDLS and CDR2 YYNGEE. Trimming left V 2 bases short and J 4 bases short, with 10 bases between. The CDR3 is 14 amino acids. CDR3 DNA: TGTGCCAGCAGCGTTGGGCTCCTATACAATGAGCAGTTCTTC. It translates to CASSVGLLYNEQFF.

Only one count was recorded for this clonotype. The chain is built from TRBV11-2 and TRBJ1-1; D is uncertain. V gave up 9 bases and J gave up 4 bases, with 15 bases separating them. Germline V gives CDR1 SGHAT, CDR2 FQNNGV. This CDR3 is 13 amino acids long. The CDR3 protein is CASTLVGGTEAFF. The CDR3 DNA is TGTGCCAGTACCTTAGTTGGAGGCACTGAAGCTTTCTTT.

This CDR3 is CASSAPTGYQPQHF. In nucleotides, the CDR3 is TGTGCCAGCAGTGCCCCAACAGGGTATCAGCCCCAGCATTTT. The chain links TRBV27 to TRBJ1-5; tentatively, D is TRBD1 (6 bases). The CDR3 length is 14 residues. Looked up from germline, CDR1 is MNHEY and CDR2 is SMNVEV (reference sequence). V lost 5 bases and J lost 5, with 13 bases in between.

This clonotype occurred a few times. V usage is TRBV4-2 and J usage is TRBJ1-6, with no clear D. Germline V gene data show CDR1 as LGHNA and CDR2 as YNFKEQ. CDR3 length: 14 residues. V lost 0 bases, J lost 9 bases, and 9 bases lay in between. This CDR3 is CASSQDRDGSPLHF. CDR3 in DNA: TGTGCCAGCAGCCAAGATCGTGATGGTTCACCCCTCCACTTT.

This clonotype has just a few counts. This sequence joins TRBV2 and TRBJ2-3; no definite D call. CDR1 and CDR2 from the germline V gene are SNHLY and FYNNEI. V gave up 3 bases and J gave up 8 bases, with 9 bases separating them. The length of the CDR3 is 12 residues. The CDR3 protein is CASSDPVGTQYF. The CDR3 nucleotides are TGTGCCAGCAGTGATCCGGTGGGTACGCAGTATTTT. The whole variable domain, remainder taken from reference TRBV2 and TRBJ2-3, is EPEVTQTPSHQVTQMGQEVILRCVPISNHLYFYWYRQILGQKVEFLVSFYNNEISEKSEIFDDQFSVERPDGSNFTLKIRSTKLEDSAMYFCASSDPVGTQYFGPGTRLTVL.

This clonotype was counted between two and nine times. This chain joins TRBV12-3 or TRBV12-4 and TRBJ2-5; D ambiguous. CDR3 size: 14 residues. V shed 0 bases and J shed 4 bases, with 9 bases lying between them. CDR3 nucleotides: TGTGCCAGCAGTTTAGCCCGATACGGAGAGACCCAGTACTTC. Translated, it gives CASSLARYGETQYF.

In DNA form, the CDR3 reads TGCGCCAGCAGCCCAGGGAAGGAAGAGACCCAGTACTTC. It encodes CASSPGKEETQYF. The V and J genes are TRBV10-2 and TRBJ2-5; perhaps TRBD1 as D (5 bases). There are 13 residues in the CDR3. Germline loops: CDR1 WSHSY, CDR2 SAAADI. The germline V and J ends were trimmed by 6 bases and 3 bases, with 11 bases remaining between them.

This clonotype was picked up a small number of times. The chain has TRBV15 and TRBJ2-1; 7 nucleotides agree with TRBD2. V lost 0 bases, J lost 4 bases, and 9 bases stayed unmatched. The CDR3 is 17 amino acids. Germline CDR1 is LNHNV and CDR2 is YYDKDF (reference sequence). The CDR3 is CATSRESVLAVYNEQFF. DNA for the CDR3: TGTGCCACCAGCAGAGAGTCGGTCCTAGCGGTTTACAATGAGCAGTTCTTC. The whole variable domain, filled in from reference TRBV15 and TRBJ2-1, reads DAMVIQNPRYQVTQFGKPVTLSCSQTLNHNVMYWYQQKSSQAPKLLFHYYDKDFNNEADTPDNFQSRRPNTSFCFLDIRSPGLGDTAMYLCATSRESVLAVYNEQFFGPGTRLTVL.

This clonotype was counted a few times. J is TRBJ2-1 and V is TRBV24-1; 13 positions match TRBD2. Trimming at V came to 3 bases and at J to 7 bases, leaving 8 bases not matched to a gene. This CDR3 spans 17 amino acids. Per the germline V gene, CDR1 is KGHDR and CDR2 is SFDVKD. CDR3: CATSDLTSGGVSNEQFF. In DNA, the CDR3 is TGTGCCACCAGTGATCTAACTAGCGGGGGGGTGTCGAATGAGCAGTTCTTC.

The V call is TRBV7-9, the J call TRBJ1-4; D unclear. The V gene lost 0 bases and the J gene lost 4 bases, with 6 bases spanning the gap. The CDR3 extends over 14 amino acids. The germline V gene encodes CDR1 SEHNR and CDR2 FQNEAQ (reference sequence). The DNA for the CDR3 is TGTGCCAGCAGCTTAGCCGCGAGTAATGAAAAACTGTTTTTT. This gives the protein CASSLAASNEKLFF.

The CDR3 DNA is TGTGCCAGCAGCTTAGCGCACACGGGTTACGAGCAGTACTTC. Translated, it gives CASSLAHTGYEQYF. The chain carries TRBV7-2 and TRBJ2-5; D gene uncertain. Near its end, the DNA agrees better with TRBJ2-7, so the J call may be wrong. CDR3 length equals 14 residues. Germline V lookup: CDR1 SGHTA, CDR2 FQGNSA.

A few counts support this clonotype. This sequence joins TRBV9 and TRBJ2-5; 9 bases are a match to TRBD2. Germline V gene lookup returns CDR1 SGDLS and CDR2 YYNGEE. The CDR3 loop spans 15 amino acids. V lost 1 base to trimming and J lost 4 bases; unmatched junction nucleotides: 5. Here the CDR3 DNA reads TGTGCCAGCAGCGTACAGGGTAGCGGGAGAGAGACCCAGTACTTC. This codes for CASSVQGSGRETQYF.